This T cell receptor (beta chain) was sequenced for a study of shared clonotypes between healthy human individuals (TCRdb year 2020). In terms of the full investigation: The cohort comprised two women and a few men aged 18 to 49 years. For each donor, CD4 naive and CD4 memory were each given three plates, CD8 naive was given two plates, and CD8 memory was given one plate. Blood TCR repertoires of four to six healthy adults were deeply sequenced to estimate repertoire size and the extent of clonotype sharing between individuals. To increase sequencing depth and limit assay-specific biases, different laboratories used diverse techniques to prepare libraries and sequence TCR repertoires. Per donor, leukapheresis produced somewhere between about 0.9 and 9 billion PBMCs. Findings and caveats that apply to the study as a whole: Because the study included a small number of donors, the genetic and exposure-history diversity represented was limited. Roughly 5% of naive CD4, 3% to 3.5% of naive CD8, about 2.5% of memory CD4, and 0.35% to 0.4% of memory CD8 clonotypes were shared across several donors. Pairwise subsampling indicated that sequencing depth was expected to affect the degree of clonotype sharing among donors. Compared with non-shared clonotypes, clonotypes shared by all four sorted-subset donors had higher generation probabilities. Incomplete sequencing was indicated by rarefaction of sorted-subset datasets, despite the large sequencing depth. Sampling was restricted to blood, and TCR repertoires in tissues likely differ from the TCR repertoires found in blood. Naive subsets generally had larger estimated clonotype richness than memory subsets did.

Concerning this clone: There is no known antigen for this receptor. No much larger clonotype is one base removed from it; base qualities were not supplied.

Donors were healthy HIV-negative adults with no recently reported acute infections or vaccinations. All donors were Caucasian adults living in Nashville, Tennessee, USA. CD4+ T cells were enriched by magnetic negative selection; naive cells were then positively selected on CD45RA, and the negative fraction formed the memory subset. Blood was obtained by leukapheresis, after which PBMCs were separated by Ficoll-Histopaque density gradient centrifugation and cryopreserved in liquid nitrogen vapor phase. Analytical flow cytometry was used to check the purity and quantity of each magnetically sorted T cell population. Genomic DNA was isolated from every sorted fraction and measured by UV absorbance on a Nanodrop 2000c. CDR1 MNHEY and CDR2 SMNVEV are derived from the germline V gene (reference sequence). From the cysteine up to the phenylalanine, the CDR3 has a length of 15 residues. Of the read, only the CDR3 DNA is kept; its 45 bases are in frame from base 1. Trimming removed 6 bases from V and 3 bases from J; the gene matches leave 7 bases unexplained.

Using the deep immunoSEQ assay, multiplex PCR amplified TCR CDR3 regions from genomic DNA. For each cell subset, the extracted genomic DNA was distributed evenly across all wells of several immunoSEQ 96-well plates, and each plate served as one replicate. For sorted subsets, approximately 200 ng of genomic DNA, equivalent to around 29,000 T cell genomes, went into each replicate PCR. The purified libraries were quantified using a Qubit 3.0 fluorometer, sized with a Bioanalyzer 2100, and then quantified again using the KAPA Library Quantification kit. Each immunoSEQ 96-well plate was sequenced on its own single-read 150-cycle Illumina NextSeq 550 flow cell. As for the authors' bioinformatics: Because only junctional sequences without quality scores were contained in the immunoSEQ output, filtering matching that applied to full-length reads could not be performed. Sequences were annotated with PyIR, a Python wrapper for IgBLAST v1.9, using IMGT germline references to assign V/J genes and CDR3. Reads were filtered out if the reads had weak V/J assignments (E-value above 1e-6), no CDR3, stop codons, out-of-frame junctions, or ambiguous translated residues. A V3J clonotype was defined by an identical inferred V gene, J gene, and CDR3 amino acid sequence. Percentage overlap between repertoires was computed as shared unique clonotypes divided by the size of the smaller repertoire. RTK rarefaction, the Chao1 estimator, and Recon v2.1 estimates of unobserved clonotypes were used to assess repertoire richness. OLGA was used to compute generation probabilities for all TCRbeta clonotypes that the gDNA method yielded from a handful of donors. TCRdb limited this immuneACCESS table to in-frame rearrangements with V and J called. A share of clones is missing; checked studies link under half to unresolved V genes, and the rest is unexplained. The V and J calls and clone size come from that table; D and trimming were worked out from the DNA. Counted in this sample were 800,000 to 1,200,000 clones; 75% to 85% of them appeared once. The ten largest account for around 0.47% of the sample.

Input material: memory CD4+ T cells from PBMCs. The sample's cell subset or site label, in plain terms: CD45RA-negative fraction. The chain links TRBV27 with TRBJ2-7; 11 nucleotides in the junction match TRBD2. The TCR was taken from a young man in good health. Some clones in this sample may be carry-over from other donors' samples. The DNA is TGTGCCAGCAGATCGACCCTAGCGGGGGGCTACGAGCAGTACTTC. This codes for CASRSTLAGGYEQYF.